A single sample gave rise to the 4 T cell receptor beta chains below, sequenced in a study of blood T cell repertoires in COVID-19. Profiled with immunoSEQ multiplex PCR; TCRdb holds only in-frame clones, not every one. Among 350,000 to 450,000 clones listed, about 85% were seen once. Sequencing was carried out using peripheral blood. These receptors were taken from a woman aged 18-30 years with acute or convalescent COVID-19.

The genes are TRBV5-1 and TRBJ1-1; D remains unclear. Trimming removed 0 bases from V and 7 bases from J, with 10 bases in between. CDR1 is SGHRS and CDR2 is YFSETQ in the germline V gene. The CDR3 contains 13 residues. CDR3 coding DNA: TGCGCCAGCAGCTTGGATCTTGCGATTGAAGCTTTCTTT. Translation gives CASSLDLAIEAFF. The full variable domain, completed using reference TRBV5-1 and TRBJ1-1, is KAGVTQTPRYLIKTRGQQVTLSCSPISGHRSVSWYQQTPGQGLQFLFEYFSETQRNKGNFPGRFSGRQFSNSRSEMNVSTLELGDSALYLCASSLDLAIEAFFGQGTRLTVV.

The V call is TRBV28, the J call TRBJ1-1; 7 nucleotides match TRBD1. After removal of 6 bases from V and 7 bases from J, the junction contained 14 bases not matched to a gene. CDR3 size: 15 residues. CDR1 and CDR2 from the germline V gene are MDHEN and SYDVKM. CDR3 in amino acids: CASSSHPQGRVEAFF. The CDR3 coding sequence is TGTGCCAGCAGCTCCCACCCACAGGGGAGAGTTGAAGCTTTCTTT.

The genes are TRBV10-1 and TRBJ2-7; D ambiguous. V was cut by 3 bases and J by 2 bases, with 5 bases left in between. This CDR3 is built from 12 residues. CDR1 and CDR2 from the germline V gene are WNHNN and SYGVQD (reference sequence). This CDR3 reads CASSDSPYEQYF. CDR3 DNA: TGCGCCAGCAGTGACTCTCCCTACGAGCAGTACTTC.

This clone came up a few times. The genes are TRBV19 and TRBJ1-6; D possibly corresponds to TRBD1 (5 bases). V was trimmed by 6 bases and J by 0 bases, leaving 15 bases between them. CDR1 LNHDA and CDR2 SQIVND come from the germline V gene (reference sequence). The CDR3 covers 17 residues. The CDR3 protein is CASSPGLPSSYNSPLHF. DNA of the CDR3: TGTGCCAGTAGCCCGGGACTCCCGAGCTCCTATAATTCACCCCTCCACTTT.